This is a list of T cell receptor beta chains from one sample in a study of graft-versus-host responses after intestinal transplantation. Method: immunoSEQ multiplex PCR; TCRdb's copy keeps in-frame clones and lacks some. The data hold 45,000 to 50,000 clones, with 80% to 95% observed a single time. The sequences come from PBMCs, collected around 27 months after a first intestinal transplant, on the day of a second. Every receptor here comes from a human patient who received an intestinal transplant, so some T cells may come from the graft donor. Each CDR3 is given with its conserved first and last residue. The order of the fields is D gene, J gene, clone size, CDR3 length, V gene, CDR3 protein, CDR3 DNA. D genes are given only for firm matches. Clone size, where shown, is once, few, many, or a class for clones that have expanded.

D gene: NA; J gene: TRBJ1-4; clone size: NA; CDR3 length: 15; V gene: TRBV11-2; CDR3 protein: CASSFGGTTNEKLFF; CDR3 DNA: TGTGCCAGCAGCTTTGGCGGGACAACTAATGAAAAACTGTTTTTT
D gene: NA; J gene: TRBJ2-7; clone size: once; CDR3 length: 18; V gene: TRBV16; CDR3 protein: CASSPLSRTGFRSYEQYF; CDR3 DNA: TGTGCCAGCAGCCCCCTCTCTAGGACGGGGTTTAGATCCTACGAGCAGTACTTC
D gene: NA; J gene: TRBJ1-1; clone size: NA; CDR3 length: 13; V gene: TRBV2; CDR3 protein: CASSETGAGGAFF; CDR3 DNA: TGTGCCAGCAGTGAGACCGGGGCCGGCGGAGCTTTCTTT
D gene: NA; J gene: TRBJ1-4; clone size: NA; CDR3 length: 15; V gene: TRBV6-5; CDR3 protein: CASSPQLGTIGKLFF; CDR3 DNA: TGTGCCAGCAGTCCCCAACTCGGGACGATTGGAAAACTGTTTTTT
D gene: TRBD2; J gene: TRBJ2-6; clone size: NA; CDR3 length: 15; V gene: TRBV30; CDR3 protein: CARGGPSSGANVLTF; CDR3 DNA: TGTGCCCGGGGGGGACCGAGCTCTGGGGCCAACGTCCTGACTTTC
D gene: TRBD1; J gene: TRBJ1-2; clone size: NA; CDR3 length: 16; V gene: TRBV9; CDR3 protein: CASSPRQETGVRGYTF; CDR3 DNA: TGTGCCAGCAGCCCCCGACAGGAAACAGGGGTGAGAGGCTACACCTTC
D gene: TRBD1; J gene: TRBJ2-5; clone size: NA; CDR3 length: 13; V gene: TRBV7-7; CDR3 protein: CASSRQGKETQYF; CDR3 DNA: TGTGCTAGCAGCCGACAGGGTAAAGAGACCCAGTACTTC
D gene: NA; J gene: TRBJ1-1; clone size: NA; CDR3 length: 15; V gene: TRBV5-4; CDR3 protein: CASSGGWEANTEAFF; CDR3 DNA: TGTGCCAGCAGCGGAGGGTGGGAGGCGAACACTGAAGCTTTCTTT
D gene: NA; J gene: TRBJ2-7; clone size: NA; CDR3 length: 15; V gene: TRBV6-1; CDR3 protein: CASRVQLPSSYEQYF; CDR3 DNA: TGTGCCAGCAGAGTTCAGCTTCCGAGCTCCTACGAGCAGTACTTC
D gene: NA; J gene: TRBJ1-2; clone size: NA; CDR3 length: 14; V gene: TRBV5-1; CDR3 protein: CASSLSSGPYGYTF; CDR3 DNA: TGCGCCAGCAGCCTCTCCAGTGGACCCTATGGCTACACCTTC
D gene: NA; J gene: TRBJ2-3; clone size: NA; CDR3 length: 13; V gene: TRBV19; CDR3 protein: CASSMVGTDTQYF; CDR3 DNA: TGTGCCAGTAGTATGGTAGGCACAGATACGCAGTATTTT
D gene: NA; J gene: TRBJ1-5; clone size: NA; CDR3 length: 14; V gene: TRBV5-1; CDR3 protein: CASSLGGPNQPQHF; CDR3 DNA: TGCGCCAGCAGCTTGGGGGGCCCCAATCAGCCCCAGCATTTT
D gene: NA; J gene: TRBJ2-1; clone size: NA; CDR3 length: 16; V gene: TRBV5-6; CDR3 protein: CASSLGANPSYNEQFF; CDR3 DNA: TGTGCCAGCAGCTTGGGGGCTAACCCATCTTACAATGAGCAGTTCTTC
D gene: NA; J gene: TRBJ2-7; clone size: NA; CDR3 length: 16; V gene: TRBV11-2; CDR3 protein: CASSPLGVHITYEQYF; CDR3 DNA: TGTGCCAGCAGTCCCCTCGGGGTCCATATCACCTACGAGCAGTACTTC
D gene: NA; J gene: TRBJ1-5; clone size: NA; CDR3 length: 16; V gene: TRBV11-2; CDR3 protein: CASSPGAGQGYQPQHF; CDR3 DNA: TGTGCCAGCAGCCCGGGGGCGGGGCAGGGGTATCAGCCCCAGCATTTT
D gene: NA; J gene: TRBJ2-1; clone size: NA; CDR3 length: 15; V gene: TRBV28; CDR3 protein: CASSFGDVAYNEQFF; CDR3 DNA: TGTGCCAGCAGTTTCGGGGACGTCGCCTACAATGAGCAGTTCTTC
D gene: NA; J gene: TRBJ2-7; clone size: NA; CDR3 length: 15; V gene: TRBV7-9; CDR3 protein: CASSPEVGGDYEQYF; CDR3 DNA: TGTGCCAGCAGCCCCGAGGTAGGAGGCGACTACGAGCAGTACTTC
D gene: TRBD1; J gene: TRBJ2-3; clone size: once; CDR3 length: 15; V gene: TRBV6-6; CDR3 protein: CASVVRDRGTDTQYF; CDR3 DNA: TGTGCCAGCGTAGTGAGGGACAGGGGCACAGATACGCAGTATTTT
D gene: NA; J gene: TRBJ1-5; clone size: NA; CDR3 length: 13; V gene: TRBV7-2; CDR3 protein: CASSLQGNQPQHF; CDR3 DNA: TGTGCCAGCAGCTTACAGGGAAATCAGCCCCAGCATTTT
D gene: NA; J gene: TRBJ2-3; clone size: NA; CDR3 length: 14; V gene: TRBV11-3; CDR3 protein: CASSFSSGPDTQYF; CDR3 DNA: TGTGCCAGCAGCTTTTCCTCGGGTCCAGATACGCAGTATTTT
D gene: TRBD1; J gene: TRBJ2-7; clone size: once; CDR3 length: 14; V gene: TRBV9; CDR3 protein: CASSWGQPLYEQYF; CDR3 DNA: TGTGCCAGCAGCTGGGGACAGCCTCTCTACGAGCAGTACTTC
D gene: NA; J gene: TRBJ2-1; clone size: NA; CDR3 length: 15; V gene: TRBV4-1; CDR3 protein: CASSPQTLRGNEQFF; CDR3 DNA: TGCGCCAGCAGCCCTCAAACCTTGCGGGGCAATGAGCAGTTCTTC
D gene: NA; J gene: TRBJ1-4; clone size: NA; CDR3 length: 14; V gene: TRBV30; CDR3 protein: CAWKGPGTNEKLFF; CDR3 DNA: TGTGCCTGGAAGGGGCCAGGAACTAATGAAAAACTGTTTTTT
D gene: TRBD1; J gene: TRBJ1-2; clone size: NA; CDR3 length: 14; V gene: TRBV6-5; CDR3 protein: CASSRDRGSYGYTF; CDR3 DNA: TGTGCCAGCAGTAGGGACAGGGGGTCATATGGCTACACCTTC
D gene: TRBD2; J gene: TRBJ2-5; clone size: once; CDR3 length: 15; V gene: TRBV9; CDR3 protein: CASRARDYPGETQYF; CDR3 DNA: TGTGCCAGCAGAGCCCGGGACTACCCCGGGGAGACCCAGTACTTC
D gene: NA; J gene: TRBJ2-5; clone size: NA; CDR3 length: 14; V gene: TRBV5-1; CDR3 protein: CASSTPTSLETQYF; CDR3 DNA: TGCGCCAGCAGCACGCCGACGAGTCTAGAGACCCAGTACTTC
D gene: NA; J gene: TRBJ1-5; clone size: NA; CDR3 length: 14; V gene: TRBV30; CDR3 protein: CAWSPLYSNQPQHF; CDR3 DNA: TGTGCCTGGAGTCCCCTGTATAGCAATCAGCCCCAGCATTTT
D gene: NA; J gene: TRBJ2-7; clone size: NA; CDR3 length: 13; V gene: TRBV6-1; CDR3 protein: CASSEALFVEQYF; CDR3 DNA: TGTGCCAGCAGTGAAGCGTTGTTTGTCGAGCAGTACTTC
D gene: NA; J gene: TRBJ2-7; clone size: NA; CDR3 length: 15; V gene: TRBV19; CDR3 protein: CASSIQGRRVDEQYF; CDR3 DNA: TGTGCCAGTAGTATACAGGGAAGGCGAGTGGACGAGCAGTACTTC
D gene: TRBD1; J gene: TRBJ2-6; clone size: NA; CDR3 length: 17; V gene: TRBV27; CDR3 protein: CASSTRTGSSGANVLTF; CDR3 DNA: TGTGCCAGCAGTACCAGGACAGGAAGCTCTGGGGCCAACGTCCTGACTTTC
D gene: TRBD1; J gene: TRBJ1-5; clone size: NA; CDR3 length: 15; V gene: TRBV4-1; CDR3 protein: CASSQLTGDGQPQHF; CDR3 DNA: TGCGCCAGCAGCCAGTTAACAGGGGATGGTCAGCCCCAGCATTTT
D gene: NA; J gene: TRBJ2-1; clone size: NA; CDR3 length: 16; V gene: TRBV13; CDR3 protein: CASSLREMSSYNEQFF; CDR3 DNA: TGTGCCAGCAGCTTGCGCGAGATGAGCTCCTACAATGAGCAGTTCTTC
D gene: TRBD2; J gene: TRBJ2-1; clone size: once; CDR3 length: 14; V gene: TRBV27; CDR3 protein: CASSPARPGGEQFF; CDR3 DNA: TGTGCCAGCAGTCCGGCGCGCCCGGGGGGTGAGCAGTTCTTC
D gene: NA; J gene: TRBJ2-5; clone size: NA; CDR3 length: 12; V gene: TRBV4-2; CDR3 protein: CASSQRGETQYF; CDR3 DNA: TGTGCCAGCAGCCAGAGGGGGGAGACCCAGTACTTC
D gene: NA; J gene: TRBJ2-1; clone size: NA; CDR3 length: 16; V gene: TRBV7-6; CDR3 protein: CASSLGGVSSYNEQFF; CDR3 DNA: TGTGCCAGCAGCTTAGGGGGGGTTAGCTCCTACAATGAGCAGTTCTTC
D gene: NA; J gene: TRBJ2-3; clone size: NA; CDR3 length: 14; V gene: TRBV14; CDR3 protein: CASSQEVFTDTQYF; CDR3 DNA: TGTGCCAGCAGCCAAGAGGTATTCACAGATACGCAGTATTTT
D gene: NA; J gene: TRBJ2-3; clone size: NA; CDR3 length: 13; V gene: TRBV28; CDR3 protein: CASSRDRTDTQYF; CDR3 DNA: TGTGCCAGCAGTCGGGACCGGACGGATACGCAGTATTTT
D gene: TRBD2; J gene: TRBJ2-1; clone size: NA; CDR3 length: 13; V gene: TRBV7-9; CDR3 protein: CASGLAGADEQFF; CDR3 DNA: TGTGCCAGCGGGCTAGCGGGAGCCGATGAGCAGTTCTTC
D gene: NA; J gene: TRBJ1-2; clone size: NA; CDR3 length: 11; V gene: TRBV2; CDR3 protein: CASSSTGGYTF; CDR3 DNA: TGTGCCAGCAGTTCGACGGGGGGCTACACCTTC
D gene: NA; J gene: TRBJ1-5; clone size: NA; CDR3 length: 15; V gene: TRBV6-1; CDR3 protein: CASSFSRFSNQPQHF; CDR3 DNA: TGTGCCAGCAGTTTCAGTCGGTTTAGCAATCAGCCCCAGCATTTT
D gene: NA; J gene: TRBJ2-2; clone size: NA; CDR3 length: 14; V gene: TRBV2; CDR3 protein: CASRGTANTGELFF; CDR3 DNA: TGTGCCAGCCGCGGGACGGCGAACACCGGGGAGCTGTTTTTT
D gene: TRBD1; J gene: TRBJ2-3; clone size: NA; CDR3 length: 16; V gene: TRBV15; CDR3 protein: CATARSRQGAGDTQYF; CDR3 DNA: TGTGCCACCGCGCGCAGTCGGCAGGGGGCAGGGGATACGCAGTATTTT
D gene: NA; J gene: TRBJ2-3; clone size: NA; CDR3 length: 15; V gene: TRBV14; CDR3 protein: CASSKRTRGTDTQYF; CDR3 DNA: TGTGCCAGCAGCAAGCGTACCAGGGGCACAGATACGCAGTATTTT
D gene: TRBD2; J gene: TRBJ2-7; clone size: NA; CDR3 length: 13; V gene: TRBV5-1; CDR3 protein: CASSIAGSNEQYF; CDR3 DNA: TGCGCCAGCAGCATAGCGGGAAGCAACGAGCAGTACTTC
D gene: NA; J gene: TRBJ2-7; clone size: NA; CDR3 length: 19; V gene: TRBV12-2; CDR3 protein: CASEGGTSGTNSPSYEQYF; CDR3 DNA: TGTGCAAGTGAAGGCGGGACTAGCGGGACTAACTCACCTTCCTACGAGCAGTACTTC
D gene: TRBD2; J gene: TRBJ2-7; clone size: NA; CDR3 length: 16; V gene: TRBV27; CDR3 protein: CASSLSLAGVRDEQYF; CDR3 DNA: TGTGCCAGCAGTTTATCTCTAGCGGGAGTAAGAGACGAGCAGTACTTC